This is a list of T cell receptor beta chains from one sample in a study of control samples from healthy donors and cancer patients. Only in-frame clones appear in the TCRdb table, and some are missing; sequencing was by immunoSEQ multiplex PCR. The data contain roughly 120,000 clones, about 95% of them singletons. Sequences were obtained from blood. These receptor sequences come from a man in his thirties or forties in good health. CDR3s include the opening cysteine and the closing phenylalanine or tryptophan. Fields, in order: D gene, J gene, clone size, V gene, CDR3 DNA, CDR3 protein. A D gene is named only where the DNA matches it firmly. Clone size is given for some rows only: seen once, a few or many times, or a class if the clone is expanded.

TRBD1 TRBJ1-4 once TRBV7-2 TGTGCCAGCAGCTCGGGACAGGGCTGGAGTGAAAAACTGTTTTTT CASSSGQGWSEKLFF
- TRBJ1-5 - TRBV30 TGTGCCTGGACCCCAAGAGGGGAGTCAAGGCCCCAGCATTTT CAWTPRGESRPQHF
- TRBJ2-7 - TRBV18 TGTGCCAGCTCACCAGGGACGGGCTACGAGCAGTACTTC CASSPGTGYEQYF
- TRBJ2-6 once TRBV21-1 TGTGCCAGCAGCAAAGAACAGGGTTCTGGGGCCAACGTCCTGACTTTC CASSKEQGSGANVLTF
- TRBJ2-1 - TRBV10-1 TGCGCCAGCAGTGGCCCTCGGACTAGCAGGGGGAACAATGAGCAGTTCTTC CASSGPRTSRGNNEQFF
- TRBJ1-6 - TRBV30 TGTGCCTGGAGCTCAGGGAGCTCCTATAATTCACCCCTCCACTTT CAWSSGSSYNSPLHF
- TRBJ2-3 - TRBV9 TGTGCCAGCAGCGTAGAACGAGGCACAGATACGCAGTATTTT CASSVERGTDTQYF
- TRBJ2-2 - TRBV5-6 TGTGCCAGCAGCTTGGCTTCGGGGGTCACCGGGGAGCTGTTTTTT CASSLASGVTGELFF
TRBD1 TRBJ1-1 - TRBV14 TGTGCCAGCAGCCAAGAGAACAGGGGAGGTACTGAAGCTTTCTTT CASSQENRGGTEAFF
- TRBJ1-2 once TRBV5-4 TGTGCCAGCAGCCTATCCCCCAGGGGCCCTGTCGGCTACACCTTC CASSLSPRGPVGYTF
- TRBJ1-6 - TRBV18 TGTGCCAGCTCCGCAGGGTTGGGAAATTCACCCCTCCACTTT CASSAGLGNSPLHF
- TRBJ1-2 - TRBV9 TGTGCCAGCAGCGTAGGTGAGGGGCCTAACTATGGCTACACCTTC CASSVGEGPNYGYTF
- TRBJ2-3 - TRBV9 TGTGCCAGCAGCGTAGGGACGGTCACAGATACGCAGTATTTT CASSVGTVTDTQYF
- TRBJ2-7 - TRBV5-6 TGTGCCAGCAGCTTGGGGGGAGTCTACGAGCAGTACTTC CASSLGGVYEQYF
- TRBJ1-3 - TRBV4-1 TGCGCCAGCAGTCGTTCCTCAGGGCTCACTGGAAACACCATATATTTT CASSRSSGLTGNTIYF
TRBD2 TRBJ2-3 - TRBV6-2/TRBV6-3 TGTGCCAGCAGTTTTCGCGGGGGGAGCGCAGATACGCAGTATTTT CASSFRGGSADTQYF
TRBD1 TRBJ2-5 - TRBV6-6 TGTGCCAGCAGTTACTTACGGACAGGGAGGATGGAGACCCAGTACTTC CASSYLRTGRMETQYF